This is a list of T cell receptor beta chains from one sample in a study of graft-versus-host responses after intestinal transplantation. Measured with immunoSEQ multiplex PCR; TCRdb has only the in-frame clones, and not every one. Of under 8,000 clones listed, around a quarter are singletons. Sample: alloreactive CD8+ T cells from a mixed lymphocyte reaction culture, taken before transplantation. All receptors derive from a human patient who was an organ donor for intestinal transplantation. The CDR3 runs from the conserved cysteine through the conserved F or W. The order of the fields is D gene, clone size, J gene, V gene, CDR3 protein, CDR3 DNA. The D gene is left open where the match is weak. A row's size may be missing; if present it is once, few, many or a size class.

d_gene: .
abundance: few
j_gene: TRBJ2-1
v_gene: TRBV15
CDR3aa: CATSRAFLATTFYNEQFF
CDR3nt: TGTGCCACCAGCAGAGCGTTTCTAGCGACCACATTTTACAATGAGCAGTTCTTC

d_gene: .
abundance: .
j_gene: TRBJ2-7
v_gene: TRBV7-9
CDR3aa: CASSPTGPGEQYF
CDR3nt: TGTGCCAGCAGCCCCACAGGGCCTGGCGAGCAGTACTTC

d_gene: .
abundance: .
j_gene: TRBJ2-7
v_gene: TRBV27
CDR3aa: CASSSGVHEQYF
CDR3nt: TGTGCCAGCAGTTCAGGGGTACACGAGCAGTACTTC

d_gene: .
abundance: few
j_gene: TRBJ2-7
v_gene: TRBV13
CDR3aa: CASSDPSSGGTYEQYF
CDR3nt: TGTGCCAGCAGTGACCCCTCGTCAGGGGGGACCTACGAGCAGTACTTC

d_gene: .
abundance: .
j_gene: TRBJ1-2
v_gene: TRBV10-3
CDR3aa: CAIPAGTADGYTF
CDR3nt: TGTGCCATCCCGGCCGGGACCGCGGATGGCTACACCTTC

d_gene: .
abundance: few
j_gene: TRBJ2-5
v_gene: TRBV10-3
CDR3aa: CAITREWEDTQYF
CDR3nt: TGTGCCATCACCCGGGAGTGGGAAGACACCCAGTACTTC

d_gene: .
abundance: few
j_gene: TRBJ1-1
v_gene: TRBV11-1
CDR3aa: CASSLNTEAFF
CDR3nt: TGTGCCAGCAGCTTGAACACTGAAGCTTTCTTT

d_gene: .
abundance: .
j_gene: TRBJ2-7
v_gene: TRBV7-9
CDR3aa: CASSLISHPRYEQYF
CDR3nt: TGTGCCAGCAGCTTAATCTCGCACCCTCGCTACGAGCAGTACTTC

d_gene: TRBD1
abundance: large
j_gene: TRBJ1-2
v_gene: TRBV5-8
CDR3aa: CASSLRGPHGYTF
CDR3nt: TGTGCCAGCAGCTTGAGGGGGCCGCATGGCTACACCTTC

d_gene: TRBD2
abundance: .
j_gene: TRBJ2-1
v_gene: TRBV5-6
CDR3aa: CASSFLLAEDEQFF
CDR3nt: TGTGCCAGCAGCTTCCTACTAGCGGAAGATGAGCAGTTCTTC

d_gene: .
abundance: .
j_gene: TRBJ2-7
v_gene: TRBV5-5
CDR3aa: CASSQVDGGAYEQYF
CDR3nt: TGTGCCAGCAGCCAAGTAGACGGCGGGGCCTACGAGCAGTACTTC

d_gene: .
abundance: once
j_gene: TRBJ1-1
v_gene: TRBV7-3
CDR3aa: CASSSTGSTEAFF
CDR3nt: TGTGCCAGCAGTTCTACAGGGAGCACTGAAGCTTTCTTT

d_gene: TRBD2
abundance: medium-sized
j_gene: TRBJ2-5
v_gene: TRBV7-9
CDR3aa: CASSPGTSAETQYF
CDR3nt: TGTGCCAGCAGCCCTGGGACTAGCGCGGAGACCCAGTACTTC

d_gene: .
abundance: few
j_gene: TRBJ2-3
v_gene: TRBV30
CDR3aa: CAWSIAGLTDTQYF
CDR3nt: TGTGCCTGGAGTATCGCGGGGCTCACAGATACGCAGTATTTT

d_gene: .
abundance: .
j_gene: TRBJ2-7
v_gene: TRBV29-1
CDR3aa: CSVEVVAGMGLSSYEQYF
CDR3nt: TGCAGCGTTGAAGTCGTGGCAGGGATGGGCCTTAGCTCCTACGAGCAGTACTTC

d_gene: .
abundance: few
j_gene: TRBJ1-2
v_gene: TRBV30
CDR3aa: CACPRTVGHYGYTF
CDR3nt: TGTGCCTGCCCACGGACCGTAGGTCACTATGGCTACACCTTC

d_gene: TRBD2
abundance: .
j_gene: TRBJ2-1
v_gene: TRBV4-1
CDR3aa: CASRGLAGVDEQFF
CDR3nt: TGCGCCAGCAGGGGACTAGCGGGAGTTGATGAGCAGTTCTTC

d_gene: TRBD1
abundance: few
j_gene: TRBJ2-7
v_gene: TRBV7-9
CDR3aa: CASSLEGDRQTYEQYF
CDR3nt: TGTGCCAGCAGCCTAGAAGGGGACAGGCAGACCTACGAGCAGTACTTC

d_gene: .
abundance: few
j_gene: TRBJ2-7
v_gene: TRBV7-6
CDR3aa: CASSLARGRSYEQYF
CDR3nt: TGTGCCAGCAGCTTAGCACGGGGTAGATCCTACGAGCAGTACTTC

d_gene: TRBD1
abundance: medium-sized
j_gene: TRBJ1-2
v_gene: TRBV5-4
CDR3aa: CASSPRTGNANYGYTF
CDR3nt: TGTGCCAGCAGCCCCCGGACAGGGAACGCTAACTATGGCTACACCTTC

d_gene: .
abundance: .
j_gene: TRBJ1-3
v_gene: TRBV4-3
CDR3aa: CASSPGRVSGNTIYF
CDR3nt: TGCGCCAGCAGCCCCGGCAGGGTCTCTGGAAACACCATATATTTT

d_gene: .
abundance: .
j_gene: TRBJ2-7
v_gene: TRBV5-4
CDR3aa: CASSQDLAYEQYF
CDR3nt: TGCGCCAGCAGCCAAGATCTGGCCTACGAGCAGTACTTC

d_gene: .
abundance: few
j_gene: TRBJ2-3
v_gene: TRBV27
CDR3aa: CASSLNLGAQYF
CDR3nt: TGTGCCAGCAGTTTAAACTTAGGGGCGCAGTATTTT

d_gene: .
abundance: .
j_gene: TRBJ2-1
v_gene: TRBV5-6
CDR3aa: CASSRDYNEQFF
CDR3nt: TGTGCCAGCAGCAGGGACTACAATGAGCAGTTCTTC

d_gene: TRBD2
abundance: few
j_gene: TRBJ2-2
v_gene: TRBV9
CDR3aa: CASSTLAGGGTGELFF
CDR3nt: TGTGCCAGCAGCACCCTAGCGGGAGGGGGCACCGGGGAGCTGTTTTTT

d_gene: TRBD2
abundance: medium-sized
j_gene: TRBJ2-2
v_gene: TRBV15
CDR3aa: CATSTSRSGSHTGELFF
CDR3nt: TGTGCCACCAGCACCAGTCGGAGCGGGAGTCACACCGGGGAGCTGTTTTTT

d_gene: TRBD1
abundance: .
j_gene: TRBJ2-7
v_gene: TRBV27
CDR3aa: CASSSGTGGYEQYF
CDR3nt: TGTGCCAGCAGTAGCGGGACAGGGGGCTACGAGCAGTACTTC

d_gene: .
abundance: few
j_gene: TRBJ2-6
v_gene: TRBV6-1
CDR3aa: CAISVPPDSGANVLTF
CDR3nt: TGTGCCATCAGTGTCCCCCCTGACTCTGGGGCCAACGTCCTGACTTTC

d_gene: .
abundance: large
j_gene: TRBJ2-1
v_gene: TRBV13
CDR3aa: CASSLTSYNEQFF
CDR3nt: TGTGCCAGCAGCTTAACCTCCTACAATGAGCAGTTCTTC

d_gene: .
abundance: .
j_gene: TRBJ2-7
v_gene: TRBV2
CDR3aa: CASSSGYEQYF
CDR3nt: TGTGCCAGCAGCTCGGGTTACGAGCAGTACTTC

d_gene: .
abundance: few
j_gene: TRBJ1-1
v_gene: TRBV20-1
CDR3aa: CSLWGDTEAFF
CDR3nt: TGCAGCCTTTGGGGGGACACTGAAGCTTTCTTT

d_gene: .
abundance: .
j_gene: TRBJ2-1
v_gene: TRBV6-5
CDR3aa: CASSLPEGVNEQFF
CDR3nt: TGTGCCAGCAGTCTACCGGAGGGGGTCAATGAGCAGTTCTTC

d_gene: .
abundance: few
j_gene: TRBJ2-1
v_gene: TRBV7-1
CDR3aa: CASSLEDSPYNEQFF
CDR3nt: TGTGCCAGCAGCTTAGAGGACAGTCCCTACAATGAGCAGTTCTTC

d_gene: .
abundance: .
j_gene: TRBJ2-7
v_gene: TRBV6-5
CDR3aa: CASTGWASSYEQYF
CDR3nt: TGTGCCAGCACCGGGTGGGCGAGCTCCTACGAGCAGTACTTC

d_gene: .
abundance: .
j_gene: TRBJ2-5
v_gene: TRBV7-3
CDR3aa: CASSLNRRPEGGRETQYF
CDR3nt: TGTGCCAGCAGCTTAAATAGGAGGCCGGAAGGAGGCCGCGAGACCCAGTACTTC

d_gene: .
abundance: .
j_gene: TRBJ2-6
v_gene: TRBV4-2
CDR3aa: CASSFGGTWVNVLTF
CDR3nt: TGTGCCAGCAGCTTTGGCGGGACTTGGGTCAACGTCCTGACTTTC

d_gene: .
abundance: few
j_gene: TRBJ1-2
v_gene: TRBV9
CDR3aa: CACSPRGGQGYTF
CDR3nt: TGTGCCTGCAGCCCCCGGGGGGGGCAAGGCTACACCTTC